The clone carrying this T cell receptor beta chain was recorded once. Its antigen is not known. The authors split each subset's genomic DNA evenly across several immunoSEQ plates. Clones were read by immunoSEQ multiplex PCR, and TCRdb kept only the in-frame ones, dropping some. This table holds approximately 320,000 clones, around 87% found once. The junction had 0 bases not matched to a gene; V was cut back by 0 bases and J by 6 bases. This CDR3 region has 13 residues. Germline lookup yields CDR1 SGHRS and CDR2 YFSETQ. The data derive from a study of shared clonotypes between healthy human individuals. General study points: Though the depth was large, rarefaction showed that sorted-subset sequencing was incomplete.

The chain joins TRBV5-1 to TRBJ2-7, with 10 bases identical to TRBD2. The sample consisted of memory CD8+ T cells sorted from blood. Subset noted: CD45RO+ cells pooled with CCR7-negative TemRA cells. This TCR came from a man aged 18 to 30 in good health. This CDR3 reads CASSLGLAGEQYF. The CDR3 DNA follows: TGCGCCAGCAGCTTGGGACTAGCGGGCGAGCAGTACTTC.